In its sample, the clone carrying this T cell receptor beta chain was seen a few times. It was with a sample-barcoded 5' primer and a J-beta primer mix that a second PCR of roughly 7 to 12 cycles was run. TCRdb called the 5' RACE reads again in MiXCR, with one record for every CDR3 protein. The sample has 1.5 million to 2 million distinct CDR3 sequences; approximately 30% are singletons. This entry comes from a study of blood T cells in healthy people across ages. Trimming shortened V by 4 bases and J by 3 bases, and 13 bases separated the two germline ends. The germline V gene has CDR1 SGHRS and CDR2 YFSETQ. This CDR3 contains 14 residues.

V usage is TRBV5-1 and J usage is TRBJ1-1; tentative D call: TRBD1 (6 bases). The receptor's source is a young woman in good health. Source material: blood. CDR3 sequence reads: CASSVTGMDTEAFF. CDR3 nucleotide sequence: TGCGCCAGCAGCGTTACAGGGATGGACACTGAAGCTTTCTTT.